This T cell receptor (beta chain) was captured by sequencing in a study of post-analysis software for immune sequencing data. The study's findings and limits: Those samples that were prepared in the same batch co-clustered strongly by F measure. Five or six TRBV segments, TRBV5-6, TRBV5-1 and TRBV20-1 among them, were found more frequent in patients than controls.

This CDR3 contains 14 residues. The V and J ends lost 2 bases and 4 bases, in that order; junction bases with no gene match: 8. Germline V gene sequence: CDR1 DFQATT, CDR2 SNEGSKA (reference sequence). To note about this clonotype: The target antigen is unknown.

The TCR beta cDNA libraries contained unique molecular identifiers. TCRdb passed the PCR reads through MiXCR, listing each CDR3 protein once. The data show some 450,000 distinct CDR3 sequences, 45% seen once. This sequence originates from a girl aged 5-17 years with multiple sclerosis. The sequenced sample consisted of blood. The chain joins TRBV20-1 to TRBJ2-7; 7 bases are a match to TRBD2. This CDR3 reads CSARSSGRMYEQYF. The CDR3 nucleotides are TGCAGTGCTAGATCTAGCGGCCGAATGTACGAGCAGTACTTC.